Listed below are T cell receptor beta chains from one sample, sequenced in a study of PD-1 blockade in mismatch repair-deficient tumors. Clones were sequenced by immunoSEQ multiplex PCR, and TCRdb holds only the in-frame ones, with some missing. The sample has 15,000 to 25,000 clones, over 70% seen once. The source was PBMCs, collected 52 weeks after starting pembrolizumab. Every receptor here comes from an adult with mismatch repair-deficient cancer. The CDR3 runs from the conserved cysteine through the conserved F or W. Clone size, where shown, is once, few, many, or a class for clones that have expanded.

size | J | V | CDR3
. | TRBJ1-5 | TRBV19 | CASSPWDRVKNQPQHF
. | TRBJ2-1 | TRBV10-3 | CAISLGGAYNEQFF
. | TRBJ2-3 | TRBV5-1 | CASSLAGTGWDTQYF
. | TRBJ2-5 | TRBV11-2 | CASSSTGVQETQYF
. | TRBJ2-3 | TRBV9 | CASSVRREAWGTDTQYF
. | TRBJ2-2 | TRBV9 | CASSVVDRNTGELFF
. | TRBJ2-3 | TRBV27 | CASSSRAGGVLSRVDTQYF
. | TRBJ2-1 | TRBV7-3 | CASSLGLADYNEQFF
. | TRBJ2-7 | TRBV19 | CASSIVLGEQYF
. | TRBJ1-5 | TRBV10-3 | CAISDRVTQPQHF
. | TRBJ1-4 | TRBV7-4 | CASSLRHPIIRFF
. | TRBJ2-4 | TRBV6-1 | CASRTSGGPNIQYF
. | TRBJ2-7 | TRBV5-4 | CASSLADHYEQYF
. | TRBJ2-2 | TRBV5-6 | CASSSFIEGQALNTGELFF
. | TRBJ1-5 | TRBV5-8 | CASSLGVEQNQPQHF
. | TRBJ2-1 | TRBV9 | CASSVVASGYNEQFF
. | TRBJ2-5 | TRBV2 | CASVFGLGISQETQYF
. | TRBJ1-5 | TRBV27 | CASSPSTGAPMSQHF
. | TRBJ1-4 | TRBV28 | CASSLRGRTNEKLFF
. | TRBJ2-3 | TRBV9 | CASSVGGVAGVVDTQYF
few | TRBJ2-7 | TRBV28 | CASSLPGATGYEQYF
. | TRBJ1-1 | TRBV7-3 | CASSLHRTGHTEAFF
. | TRBJ2-1 | TRBV27 | CASSLAEWDRVYNEQFF
. | TRBJ2-3 | TRBV7-7 | CASSSSRSAGGADTQYF
. | TRBJ1-2 | TRBV7-9 | CASSLVLGAPQGYGYTF
. | TRBJ2-1 | TRBV30 | CAWTVGTGGMNEQFF
. | TRBJ2-7 | TRBV5-6 | CASSLVDRDNYEQYF
. | TRBJ1-2 | TRBV28 | CASSSQGYYGYTF